This T cell receptor (beta chain) is drawn from a study of blood T cell repertoires in COVID-19. In the study overall: Acute and convalescent COVID-19 samples came from the United States, Italy and Spain.

CDR1 and CDR2 from the germline V gene are SGHRS and YFSETQ. The V gene end was trimmed by 4 bases and the J gene end by 8 bases; junction bases not matched to a gene: 15. The CDR3 sequence is 16 residues long. The age range of participants was 18 to 89 years, with residence in around 22 US areas. Participants were placed into cohorts based on the clinical history they reported. The assay was immunoSEQ multiplex PCR, and TCRdb's table has in-frame clones only and misses some. This sample has fewer than 500,000 clones, with roughly 90% found just once. The receptor comes from a woman aged 25 to 39 with acute COVID-19. The V gene is TRBV5-1, the J gene TRBJ1-2, with 9 bases that match TRBD1. Sequenced sample: PBMCs or T cells enriched from blood (not recorded which). CDR3 amino acids: CASSLRQGETVWGYTF. CDR3 nucleotides: TGCGCCAGCAGCCTACGACAGGGGGAAACGGTCTGGGGCTACACCTTC.